These 18 T cell receptor beta chains were all obtained from the same sample, sequenced in a study of blood T cells in healthy people across ages. Combining a sample-barcoded 5' primer with a J-beta primer mix, a second PCR ran for about 7 to 11 cycles. TCRdb re-analysed the 5' RACE reads in MiXCR, keeping a single row per CDR3 protein. The sample consists of around 1,800,000 distinct CDR3 sequences, roughly 43% of them appearing once. What was sequenced was blood. These receptors all come from a human donor in good health.

The genes are TRBV20-1 and TRBJ1-2; 7 positions match TRBD1. V lost 6 bases to trimming and J lost 2 bases; unmatched junction nucleotides: 21. Germline CDR1 is DFQATT and CDR2 is SNEGSKA (reference sequence). This CDR3 has 18 amino acids. In DNA, the CDR3 is TGCAGTGCCGCCCGTTTTCTGACAGGGAATGTTAGGAACTATGGCTACACCTTC. Amino acids: CSAARFLTGNVRNYGYTF.

This clonotype was counted between two and nine times. This chain connects TRBV7-6 to TRBJ2-5; weak D call: TRBD2 (6 bases). Germline values: CDR1 SGHVS, CDR2 FNYEAQ. The V gene lost 3 bases and the J gene lost 2 bases, with 10 bases spanning the gap. This CDR3 has 14 residues. CDR3 sequence reads: CASSFAGKQETQYF. CDR3 nucleotides: TGTGCCAGCAGCTTCGCGGGGAAACAAGAGACCCAGTACTTC.

There are a few counts of this clonotype. CDR3 in DNA: TGTGCCAGCAGTTCCCCTACGACAGGGGGCTTTGTGTCACCCCTCCACTTT. Protein product: CASSSPTTGGFVSPLHF. The rearrangement joins TRBV28 to TRBJ1-6; TRBD1 matches at 10 bases. The germline V gene encodes CDR1 MDHEN and CDR2 SYDVKM. The CDR3 length is 17 residues. V was pared by 4 bases and J by 10 bases, with 13 bases of the junction left unmatched.

The table lists this clonotype with a few counts. The chain uses TRBV6-1 and TRBJ1-2; 11 bases fit TRBD1. From germline, CDR1 is MNHNS and CDR2 SASEGT. With 4 bases clipped from V and 5 bases from J, the junction kept 12 bases outside the gene matches. This CDR3 is built from 17 residues. CDR3 coding DNA: TGTGCCAGCAGTGCCGGGACAGGGGGTTCCCTTAATTATGGCTACACCTTC. As protein: CASSAGTGGSLNYGYTF.

In this sample, this clonotype turned up a few times. This chain links TRBV20-1 with TRBJ1-6; D might be TRBD1 (5 bases). The CDR3 has 14 residues. Germline V gene lookup returns CDR1 DFQATT and CDR2 SNEGSKA (reference sequence). The germline V and J ends were trimmed by 1 base and 10 bases, with 14 bases remaining between them. This CDR3 is CSARVAGGDSPLHF. In nucleotides, the CDR3 is TGCAGTGCTAGAGTGGCCGGGGGAGACTCACCCCTCCACTTT.

J is TRBJ1-2 and V is TRBV9, with D maybe TRBD1 (5 bases). Looked up from germline, CDR1 is SGDLS and CDR2 is YYNGEE. The CDR3 runs 12 residues. Trimming cost V 0 bases and J 8 bases, with 8 bases left between them. The CDR3 loop reads CASSVGQFGYTF. The CDR3 DNA reads as TGTGCCAGCAGCGTAGGACAGTTCGGCTACACCTTC.

The chain carries TRBV15 and TRBJ2-1; D is uncertain. V was trimmed by 0 bases and J by 10 bases, leaving 13 bases between them. From germline, CDR1 is LNHNV and CDR2 YYDKDF (reference sequence). The CDR3 spans 14 residues. For the CDR3, the DNA is TGTGCCACCAGCAGAGAGATGGGCCCCTACGAGCAGTTCTTC. Its translation: CATSREMGPYEQFF.

The rearrangement links TRBV6-2 or TRBV6-3 to TRBJ2-1; 11 bases match TRBD2. The end of the DNA aligns better with TRBJ2-7, so the J call may be wrong. Germline-derived CDR1 and CDR2 are MNHEY and SVGEGT. The CDR3 has 19 amino acids. The CDR3 protein is CASSPAGLADPSSYNEQYF. The CDR3 coding sequence is TGTGCCAGCAGCCCGGCGGGACTAGCGGACCCAAGCTCCTACAATGAGCAGTACTTC.

This clonotype has only a few counts. The chain recombines TRBV7-2 with TRBJ2-6, with 7 nucleotides matching TRBD1. Germline V CDR1 and CDR2: SGHTA, FQGNSA. The CDR3 runs 16 residues. V lost 2 bases, J lost 1 base, and 2 bases stayed unmatched. CDR3 amino acids: CASSLLGQSGANVLTF. The CDR3, as DNA: TGTGCCAGCAGCTTATTGGGACAGTCTGGGGCCAACGTCCTGACTTTC.

V and J are TRBV10-2 and TRBJ2-3; possibly TRBD2 for D (6 bases). Trimming left V 2 bases short and J 5 bases short, with 23 bases between. Germline V CDR1 and CDR2: WSHSY, SAAADI. This CDR3 spans 18 amino acids. CDR3 DNA: TGCGCCAGCAGTGAGGTCACTCCCGGGAGTTCCGGGAGAGATACGCAGTATTTT. It yields the protein CASSEVTPGSSGRDTQYF.

The chain combines TRBV4-3 with TRBJ2-5; 8 nucleotides align to TRBD2. Germline values: CDR1 LGHNA, CDR2 YSLEER. CDR3 size: 16 residues. Trimming removed 0 bases from V and 3 bases from J; junction bases left unmatched: 6. CDR3 bases: TGCGCCAGCAGCCAAGAAAGCGGGGGCGTGAAAGAGACCCAGTACTTC. It codes for CASSQESGGVKETQYF.

This clonotype was seen only a few times. Sequence at one end of the junction differs from germline and may be a read error. The V gene is TRBV7-7, the J gene TRBJ2-1; tentatively, D is TRBD1 (6 bases). The germline V gene has CDR1 SSHAT and CDR2 FNYEAQ (reference sequence). This CDR3 contains 14 residues. The DNA of the CDR3 is TGTGCTAGCAGCCTACAGGGTTCGGGTAGCGAGCAGTTCTTC. Protein sequence: CASSLQGSGSEQFF.

The rearrangement uses TRBV7-7 and TRBJ2-1, with TRBD1 matching over 11 bases. CDR1 and CDR2 (germline): SSHAT, FNYEAQ (reference sequence). The V and J ends lost 5 bases and 7 bases, in that order; junction bases with no gene match: 10. CDR3 length equals 16 residues. The CDR3 is CASSLGQGAGVNEQFF. The CDR3 nucleotides are TGTGCCAGCAGCCTTGGACAGGGGGCGGGTGTGAATGAGCAGTTCTTC. Variable domain in full (rest from reference TRBV7-7 and TRBJ2-1): GAGVSQSPRYKVTKRGQDVTLRCDPISSHATLYWYQQALGQGPEFLTYFNYEAQPDKSGLPSDRFSAERPEGSISTLTIQRTEQRDSAMYRCASSLGQGAGVNEQFFGPGTRLTVL.

In its sample, this clonotype was seen a few times. J is TRBJ1-2 and V is TRBV7-6; no reliable D call. This CDR3 is 13 amino acids long. Germline V gene sequence: CDR1 SGHVS, CDR2 FNYEAQ. V shed 5 bases and J shed 3 bases, with 10 bases lying between them. CDR3 nucleotide sequence: TGTGCCAGCAGCCCTGATATGGACTATGGCTACACCTTC. Residues: CASSPDMDYGYTF.

V is TRBV7-2 and J is TRBJ2-6; D not resolved. Trimming stripped 5 bases from V and 0 bases from J, with 20 bases between. Germline V gives CDR1 SGHTA, CDR2 FQGNSA. This CDR3 comprises 19 residues. The CDR3 region is CASSPLRLVPGSGANVLTF. In nucleotides, the CDR3 is TGTGCCAGCAGCCCACTCCGTTTGGTGCCGGGCTCTGGGGCCAACGTCCTGACTTTC.

This clonotype has more than one count but fewer than ten. CDR3 loop: CASSQRDRINYGYTF. The DNA of the CDR3 is TGCGCCAGCAGCCAAAGGGACAGGATTAACTATGGCTACACCTTC. The chain has TRBV4-3 and TRBJ1-2; 8 positions agree with TRBD1. The J segment lost 1 base and the V segment lost 2 bases, leaving 3 bases of the junction unmatched. Per the germline V gene, CDR1 is LGHNA and CDR2 is YSLEER. This CDR3 has 15 amino acids.

On this clonotype itself: A read error is possible here, since a much larger clone lies one base away. The V gene is TRBV28, the J gene TRBJ2-6; 9 nucleotides align to TRBD1. In germline, CDR1 is MDHEN, CDR2 SYDVKM. The CDR3 is made up of 20 amino acids. The CDR3 region has the DNA TGTGCCAGCAGTTCGAAGAAAACGGGACAGGGTTATGGAGGGGCCAACATCCTGACTTTC. As protein: CASSSKKTGQGYGGANILTF.

The chain combines TRBV9 with TRBJ2-5, with a possible D match to TRBD1 (6 bases). V gave up 3 bases and J gave up 11 bases, with 20 bases separating them. Germline values: CDR1 SGDLS, CDR2 YYNGEE. The CDR3 is 14 residues long. The CDR3 spells CASSDRTVYNEQYF. DNA for the CDR3: TGTGCCAGCAGCGACCGGACAGTCTACAATGAGCAGTACTTC. Combining the CDR3 with reference TRBV9 and TRBJ2-5 gives the whole variable domain DSGVTQTPKHLITATGQRVTLRCSPRSGDLSVYWYQQSLDQGLQFLIQYYNGEERAKGNILERFSAQQFPDLHSELNLSSLELGDSALYFCASSDRTVYNEQYFGPGTRLLVL.